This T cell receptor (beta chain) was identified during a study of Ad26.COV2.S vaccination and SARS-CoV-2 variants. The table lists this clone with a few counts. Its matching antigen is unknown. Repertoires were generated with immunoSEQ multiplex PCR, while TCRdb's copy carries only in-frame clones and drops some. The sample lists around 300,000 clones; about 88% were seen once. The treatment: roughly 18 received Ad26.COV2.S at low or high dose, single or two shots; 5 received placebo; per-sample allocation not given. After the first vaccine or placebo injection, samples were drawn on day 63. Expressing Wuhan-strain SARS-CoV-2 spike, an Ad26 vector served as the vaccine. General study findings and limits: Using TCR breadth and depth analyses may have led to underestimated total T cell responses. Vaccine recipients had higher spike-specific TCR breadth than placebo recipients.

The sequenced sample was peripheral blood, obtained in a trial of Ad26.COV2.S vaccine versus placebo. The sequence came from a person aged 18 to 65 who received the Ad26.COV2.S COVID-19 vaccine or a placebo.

The CDR3 DNA follows: TGTGCCAGCAGCTTGGCCGGGACCCAGATTGGCGAGCAGTACTTC. Protein: CASSLAGTQIGEQYF. This chain connects TRBV5-4 to TRBJ2-7; D is possibly TRBD1 or TRBD2 (5 bases each). V gave up 0 bases and J gave up 6 bases, with 16 bases separating them. The CDR3 sequence is 15 residues long. Germline CDR1 and CDR2: SGHNT and YYREEE (reference sequence).